Below, 23 T cell receptor beta chains from the same sample are listed, as sequenced in a study of glioma-infiltrating T cells after dendritic cell vaccination. TCRdb's copy holds only in-frame clones and misses some; the assay was immunoSEQ multiplex PCR. The repertoire holds about 65,000 clones, with approximately 86% as singletons. Time point described: after dendritic cell vaccination, including at tumor progression/relapse. This material consisted of blood, taken after dendritic cell vaccination. The source is a human donor with glioblastoma.

This clone was recorded once. This chain uses TRBV30 with TRBJ1-1; D gene ambiguous. From germline, CDR1 is GTSNPN and CDR2 SVGIG (reference sequence). The V end was cut by 8 bases, the J end by 6 bases, with 13 bases between. The CDR3 extends over 11 amino acids. The CDR3 protein is CALVGVAEAFF. CDR3 DNA: TGTGCCCTGGTAGGAGTCGCTGAAGCTTTCTTT. The full variable domain, completed using reference TRBV30 and TRBJ1-1, is SQTIHQWPATLVQPVGSPLSLECTVEGTSNPNLYWYRQAAGRGLQLLFYSVGIGQISSEVPQNLSASRPQDRQFILSSKKLLLSDSGFYLCALVGVAEAFFGQGTRLTVV.

The genes are TRBV19 and TRBJ1-2; the match to TRBD1 covers 9 bases. Germline values: CDR1 LNHDA, CDR2 SQIVND (reference sequence). V was pared by 5 bases and J by 6 bases, with 13 bases of the junction left unmatched. The CDR3 has 16 amino acids. This chain's CDR3 is CASSSTGTGSYHGYTF. In nucleotides, the CDR3 is TGTGCCAGTAGTTCTACCGGGACAGGGAGTTACCATGGCTACACCTTC.

The rearrangement links TRBV11-3 to TRBJ2-5; 11 positions match TRBD2. Germline trimming cut 5 bases from V and 7 bases from J; bases unmatched to any gene: 6. The CDR3 runs to 14 residues. Germline CDR1 and CDR2: SGHNT and YENEEA. The CDR3 DNA reads TGTGCCAGCAGCCCGACTAGCGGGGTTGGGACCCAGTACTTC. This codes for CASSPTSGVGTQYF.

This clone is a singleton in its sample. The chain links TRBV4-3 to TRBJ1-2; D is unclear. Trimming shortened V by 1 base and J by 1 base, and 4 bases separated the two germline ends. Germline CDR1 reads LGHNA; CDR2 reads YSLEER. This CDR3 region has 13 residues. This chain's CDR3 is CASSQGLNYGYTF. CDR3 in DNA: TGCGCCAGCAGCCAAGGGCTTAACTATGGCTACACCTTC.

DNA of the CDR3: TGCGCCAGCAGCACTCAAGTGGGGGGGTACGAAAAACTGTTTTTT. It specifies CASSTQVGGYEKLFF. The rearrangement uses TRBV5-1 and TRBJ1-4; D perhaps matches TRBD1 (5 bases). CDR3 length equals 15 residues. The V gene lost 4 bases and the J gene lost 8 bases, with 18 bases spanning the gap. CDR1 is SGHRS, CDR2 YFSETQ, per germline. Looking up the rest from reference TRBV5-1 and TRBJ1-4 gives the full variable domain: KAGVTQTPRYLIKTRGQQVTLSCSPISGHRSVSWYQQTPGQGLQFLFEYFSETQRNKGNFPGRFSGRQFSNSRSEMNVSTLELGDSALYLCASSTQVGGYEKLFFGSGTQLSVL.

This clone has just one count. Distinct nucleotide sequences in the sample also encode this CDR3. The chain has TRBV9 and TRBJ2-7; 10 nucleotides align to TRBD2. Germline-derived CDR1 and CDR2 are SGDLS and YYNGEE. The J segment lost 3 bases and the V segment lost 2 bases, leaving 2 bases of the junction unmatched. The CDR3 covers 14 residues. The CDR3 DNA reads as TGTGCCAGCAGCGTGGCTAGCGGGGGCTACGAGCAGTACTTC. Translated, it gives CASSVASGGYEQYF.

The chain joins TRBV29-1 to TRBJ1-1; D uncertain. CDR1 SQVTM and CDR2 ANQGSEA come from the germline V gene. The V gene lost 6 bases and the J gene lost 2 bases, with 4 bases spanning the gap. The CDR3 has 10 residues. CDR3 residues: CSVYNTEAFF. For the CDR3, the DNA is TGCAGCGTCTATAACACTGAAGCTTTCTTT.

This clone has just one count. The chain links TRBV11-1 to TRBJ1-4, with TRBD1 as a possible D gene (5 bases). This CDR3 comprises 16 residues. The germline V gene encodes CDR1 SGHAT and CDR2 FQDESV (reference sequence). Trimming pared 5 bases from V and 0 bases from J, leaving 13 bases between. As DNA, the CDR3 is TGTGCCAGCAGCCTCCAGGGTACCTCAACTAATGAAAAACTGTTTTTT. Its translation is CASSLQGTSTNEKLFF.

This chain connects TRBV27 to TRBJ1-2, with D maybe TRBD1 (5 bases). Germline CDR1 reads MNHEY; CDR2 reads SMNVEV (reference sequence). The ends were cut back, 2 bases at V and 6 bases at J, with 16 bases in the middle. The CDR3 extends over 15 amino acids. This CDR3 reads CASSLESRAGHGYTF. The CDR3 DNA reads as TGTGCCAGCAGTTTAGAGTCCAGGGCTGGGCATGGCTACACCTTC.

The chain is built from TRBV7-2 and TRBJ2-6, with 9 bases fitting TRBD1. The CDR3 length is 16 residues. Germline V gives CDR1 SGHTA, CDR2 FQGNSA. V shed 5 bases, J shed 2 bases, and the junction held 4 bases outside the gene matches. Written as DNA, the CDR3 is TGTGCCAGCAGCCTGGGACAGGGCCCTGGGGCCAACGTCCTGACTTTC. Protein product: CASSLGQGPGANVLTF. Full variable domain (outside the CDR3, taken from reference TRBV7-2 and TRBJ2-6): GAGVSQSPSNKVTEKGKDVELRCDPISGHTALYWYRQSLGQGLEFLIYFQGNSAPDKSGLPSDRFSAERTGGSVSTLTIQRTQQEDSAVYLCASSLGQGPGANVLTFGAGSRLTVL.

This clone was detected only once. This chain connects TRBV11-3 to TRBJ1-1; D is perhaps TRBD1 (6 bases). The CDR3 contains 16 residues. Germline lookup yields CDR1 SGHNT and CDR2 YENEEA. V shed 5 bases and J shed 6 bases, with 22 bases lying between them. The CDR3 loop reads CASSPTRGICISEAFF. The CDR3, as DNA: TGTGCCAGCAGCCCGACAAGGGGGATATGTATATCTGAAGCTTTCTTT.

This chain links TRBV19 with TRBJ1-2; D is possibly TRBD1 (6 bases). The CDR3 is made up of 16 amino acids. Trimming removed 9 bases from V and 0 bases from J, with 20 bases in between. Germline lookup yields CDR1 LNHDA and CDR2 SQIVND (reference sequence). CDR3 coding DNA: TGTGCCAGCCAAGGTGGGACACCACTATCTAACTATGGCTACACCTTC. Protein product: CASQGGTPLSNYGYTF.

This sequence joins TRBV5-5 and TRBJ1-6, with D maybe TRBD1 (5 bases). Germline V gene data show CDR1 as SGHKS and CDR2 as YYEKEE (reference sequence). V lost 0 bases to trimming and J lost 6 bases, with 7 bases between them. This CDR3 has 14 amino acids. DNA of the CDR3: TGTGCCAGCAGCTTGGGGGGCGGTAATTCACCCCTCCACTTT. Protein sequence: CASSLGGGNSPLHF.

This chain joins TRBV6-1 and TRBJ2-1, with TRBD2 as a possible D gene (6 bases). Germline CDR1 is MNHNS and CDR2 is SASEGT. This CDR3 has 15 residues. V was cut by 7 bases and J by 0 bases, with 13 bases left in between. In nucleotides, the CDR3 is TGTGCCAGCATTAACGCGGGGCCCTCCTACAATGAGCAGTTCTTC. This encodes CASINAGPSYNEQFF.

The chain uses TRBV5-1 and TRBJ1-1; 10 nucleotides agree with TRBD1. Per germline, CDR1 SGHRS and CDR2 YFSETQ. Germline trimming cut 4 bases from V and 0 bases from J; bases unmatched to any gene: 6. The CDR3 has 16 residues. The chain's CDR3 is CASSKTGQGVNTEAFF. In nucleotides, the CDR3 is TGCGCCAGCAGCAAGACCGGACAGGGGGTGAACACTGAAGCTTTCTTT.

The chain has TRBV7-9 and TRBJ2-1, with 9 bases aligning to TRBD1. CDR1 and CDR2 (germline): SEHNR, FQNEAQ (reference sequence). The CDR3 loop spans 14 amino acids. V was pared by 6 bases and J by 4 bases, with 4 bases of the junction left unmatched. The CDR3 DNA sequence: TGTGCCAGCAGGTCCGGGACAGGGTACAATGAGCAGTTCTTC. Translation: CASRSGTGYNEQFF.

The chain uses TRBV27 and TRBJ1-2; 9 positions agree with TRBD1. Germline V gene sequence: CDR1 MNHEY, CDR2 SMNVEV (reference sequence). The V and J ends lost 6 bases and 1 base, in that order; junction bases with no gene match: 6. CDR3 size: 15 residues. This CDR3 is CASRWGQGLNYGYTF. The CDR3 coding sequence is TGTGCCAGCAGATGGGGACAGGGCCTTAACTATGGCTACACCTTC.

This rearrangement joins TRBV7-8 to TRBJ1-1; 9 bases line up with TRBD1. This CDR3 contains 15 residues. The germline gives CDR1 SGHVS, CDR2 FQNEAQ. With V trimmed by 4 bases and J by 3 bases, 6 bases remained unmatched. CDR3 nucleotides: TGTGCCAGCAGCTCTACGGGACAGGGTTACACTGAAGCTTTCTTT. Protein: CASSSTGQGYTEAFF.

V usage is TRBV5-5 and J usage is TRBJ1-1, with D perhaps matching TRBD1 (6 bases). Germline V gene data show CDR1 as SGHKS and CDR2 as YYEKEE (reference sequence). The V and J ends lost 2 bases and 2 bases respectively, with 13 bases between them. This CDR3 comprises 15 residues. CDR3 amino acids: CASSFLTGPNTEAFF. The CDR3 DNA follows: TGTGCCAGCAGCTTCTTGACAGGACCCAACACTGAAGCTTTCTTT.

The chain employs TRBV11-2 and TRBJ2-5; 13 bases are a match to TRBD2. Germline CDR1 is SGHAT and CDR2 is FQNNGV. V shed 4 bases and J 5 bases; nucleotides not matched to a gene: 7. This CDR3 is 16 amino acids long. In DNA, the CDR3 is TGTGCCAGCAGCTCGGGACTAGCGGGACCTAAGGAGACCCAGTACTTC. It is translated as CASSSGLAGPKETQYF.

This sequence joins TRBV30 and TRBJ2-7; TRBD1 agrees at 7 bases. CDR1 is GTSNPN and CDR2 is SVGIG in the germline V gene (reference sequence). Unmatched junction bases numbered 12, after V lost 3 bases and J lost 4 bases. The CDR3 totals 15 residues. The CDR3 sequence: CAWSPSGQVLYEQYF. The CDR3, as DNA: TGTGCCTGGAGCCCCTCCGGACAGGTACTTTACGAGCAGTACTTC.

CDR3: CATSGGAGPDTQYF. Here the CDR3 DNA reads TGTGCCACCAGCGGAGGGGCTGGGCCAGATACGCAGTATTTT. V usage is TRBV15 and J usage is TRBJ2-3, with D possibly TRBD2 on 6 matching bases. The germline gives CDR1 LNHNV, CDR2 YYDKDF (reference sequence). The V and J ends lost 5 bases and 4 bases respectively, with 13 bases between them. This CDR3 is 14 amino acids long.

The chain has TRBV18 and TRBJ1-1; 9 bases are a match to TRBD1. Germline CDR1 KGHSH, CDR2 LQKENI. The CDR3 length is 16 residues. Losses at the gene ends were 4 bases for V and 1 base for J; bases not matched to a gene: 7. CDR3 in amino acids: CASSLKQGASNTEAFF. The CDR3 DNA follows: TGTGCCAGCTCACTAAAACAGGGGGCGTCGAACACTGAAGCTTTCTTT.